The 14 T cell receptor beta chains given below trace back to one sample, sequenced in a study of monozygotic twins with inflammatory bowel disease. TCRdb reworked the 5' RACE reads into one entry per CDR3 protein, no DNA. Its table lists 400,000 to 500,000 distinct CDR3 sequences. The sample was blood. The receptors come from a human donor with ulcerative colitis or Crohn's disease, or a healthy co-twin of an affected twin (not recorded which).

The chain combines TRBV4-2 with TRBJ1-5; TCRdb's D call of TRBD1 is untestable without DNA. The CDR3 has 14 amino acids. Germline assignment: CDR1 LGHNA and CDR2 YNFKEQ. The chain's CDR3 is CASSPGQGLQHQHF.

V usage is TRBV7-2 and J usage is TRBJ2-3; the D gene TCRdb calls, TRBD2, cannot be checked with no DNA. Per the germline V gene, CDR1 is SGHTA and CDR2 is FQGNSA. The CDR3 totals 15 residues. This CDR3 reads CASSLDLAGTVTQYF.

The genes are TRBV20-1 and TRBJ2-3; TCRdb gives TRBD2 as the D gene, but with no DNA this cannot be confirmed. In germline, CDR1 is DFQATT, CDR2 SNEGSKA (reference sequence). The CDR3 sequence is 14 residues long. This CDR3 reads CSARTSGSTDTQYF.

This chain links TRBV6-1 with TRBJ2-1. The CDR3 spans 11 residues. The V gene's germline CDR1 is MNHNS and CDR2 SASEGT. The CDR3 loop is CASKRYNEQFF.

V is TRBV6-1 and J is TRBJ2-3; TCRdb designates TRBD2, a call that cannot be tested without DNA. The CDR3 is made up of 17 amino acids. The germline V gene encodes CDR1 MNHNS and CDR2 SASEGT. The CDR3 here is CASSETVSGGQEDTQYF.

V and J are TRBV5-6 and TRBJ1-6. The CDR3 is 17 residues long. Per germline, CDR1 SGHDT and CDR2 YYEEEE. This chain's CDR3 is CASSLGTAGSYNSPLHF.

The genes are TRBV4-1 and TRBJ2-1; the TRBD2 assignment by TCRdb is unverifiable without DNA. Germline V lookup: CDR1 MGHRA, CDR2 YSYEKL. This CDR3 is 19 amino acids long. CDR3 sequence reads: CASSQPGTSGRSSYNEQFF.

The chain joins TRBV11-2 to TRBJ2-7; TCRdb's D call of TRBD2 is untestable without DNA. From germline, CDR1 is SGHAT and CDR2 FQNNGV. The CDR3 contains 15 residues. The CDR3 spells CASSLGTSVTYEQYF. The variable domain in full, with the rest retrieved from reference TRBV11-2 and TRBJ2-7, is EAGVAQSPRYKIIEKRQSVAFWCNPISGHATLYWYQQILGQGPKLLIQFQNNGVVDDSQLPKDRFSAERLKGVDSTLKIQPAKLEDSAVYLCASSLGTSVTYEQYFGPGTRLTVT.

The chain combines TRBV20-1 with TRBJ2-2. This CDR3 comprises 14 residues. Per the germline V gene, CDR1 is DFQATT and CDR2 is SNEGSKA (reference sequence). The CDR3 sequence: CSARSLANTGELFF.

The gene calls are TRBV6-2 or TRBV6-3 and TRBJ2-7; TCRdb returns TRBD2, unconfirmable since there is no DNA. The CDR3 extends over 15 amino acids. Looked up from germline, CDR1 is MNHEY and CDR2 is SVGEGT. The CDR3 sequence is CASSPVLAGFGEQYF.

The chain links TRBV7-6 to TRBJ2-1; the TCRdb D gene call, TRBD1, has no DNA to confirm it. CDR3 length equals 15 residues. The germline V gene encodes CDR1 SGHVS and CDR2 FNYEAQ. CDR3 protein: CASREGTGRAGEQFF.

The V and J genes are TRBV7-2 and TRBJ2-2; TCRdb's D call, TRBD2, is unchecked because there is no DNA. Germline CDR1 and CDR2: SGHTA and FQGNSA. The CDR3 loop spans 16 amino acids. Here the CDR3 reads CASSWRQTANTGELFF.

The chain combines TRBV20-1 with TRBJ1-1; the D call of TRBD1 rests on TCRdb alone, since no DNA is present to check it. The germline V gene has CDR1 DFQATT and CDR2 SNEGSKA (reference sequence). The CDR3 extends over 15 amino acids. CDR3 sequence: CSADWDGGRDTEAFF.

J is TRBJ1-5 and V is TRBV20-1. This CDR3 is built from 13 residues. Looked up from germline, CDR1 is DFQATT and CDR2 is SNEGSKA (reference sequence). Here the CDR3 reads CSASRQGRQPQHF.